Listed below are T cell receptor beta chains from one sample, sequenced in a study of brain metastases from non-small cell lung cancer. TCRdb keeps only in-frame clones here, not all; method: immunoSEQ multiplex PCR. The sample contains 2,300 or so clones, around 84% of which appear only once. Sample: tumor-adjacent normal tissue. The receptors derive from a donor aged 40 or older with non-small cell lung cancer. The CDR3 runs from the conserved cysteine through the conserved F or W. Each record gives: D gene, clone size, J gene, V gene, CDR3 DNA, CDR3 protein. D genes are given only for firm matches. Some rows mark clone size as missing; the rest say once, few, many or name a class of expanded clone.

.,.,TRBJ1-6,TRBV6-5,TGTGCCAGCAGCAGCGCAGGGGATAATTCACCCCTCCACTTT,CASSSAGDNSPLHF
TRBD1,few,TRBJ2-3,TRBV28,TGTGCCAGCGCGCCATTAACGGACAGGGTCGGCACAGATACGCAGTATTTT,CASAPLTDRVGTDTQYF
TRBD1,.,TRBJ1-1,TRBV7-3,TGTGCCAGCAGCCCACATGCGGACAGGACGAACACTGAAGCTTTCTTT,CASSPHADRTNTEAFF
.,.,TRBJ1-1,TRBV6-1,TGTGCCAGCAGTGAGGGGAGGGGATGGACTGAAGCTTTCTTT,CASSEGRGWTEAFF
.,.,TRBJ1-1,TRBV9,TGTGCCAGCAGCCCCCGGGAGGTCGCGGAAGCTTTCTTT,CASSPREVAEAFF
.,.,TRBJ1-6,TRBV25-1,TGTGCCAGCAGGCGGAGCACCGATTCACCCCTCCACTTT,CASRRSTDSPLHF
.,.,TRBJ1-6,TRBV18,TGTGCCAGCTCACTCCAGACAGTCGCCAATTCACCCCTCCACTTT,CASSLQTVANSPLHF
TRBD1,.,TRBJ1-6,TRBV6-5,TGTGCCAGCAGTAGTGACAGGGGCGGAAATTCACCCCTCCACTTT,CASSSDRGGNSPLHF
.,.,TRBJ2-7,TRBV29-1,TGCAGCGTTGAAGAAGTAGGCTACGAGCAGTACTTC,CSVEEVGYEQYF
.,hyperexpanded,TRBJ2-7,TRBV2,TGTGCCAGCAGTGAAGGGGTCATCCCCTACGAGCAGTACTTC,CASSEGVIPYEQYF
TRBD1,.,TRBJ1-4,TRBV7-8,TGTGCCAGCAGCCTACAGGGGGGAGCAACTAATGAAAAACTGTTTTTT,CASSLQGGATNEKLFF
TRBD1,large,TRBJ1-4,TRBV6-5,TGTGCCAGCAGTCCACCGGGACAGGGTTCAGAAAAACTGTTTTTT,CASSPPGQGSEKLFF
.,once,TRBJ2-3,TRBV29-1,TGCAGCGTGGCGGGACAGAGTACGCAGTATTTT,CSVAGQSTQYF
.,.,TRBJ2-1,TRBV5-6,TGTGCCAGCAGCCTGTTTGATCTGGATGAGCAGTTCTTC,CASSLFDLDEQFF
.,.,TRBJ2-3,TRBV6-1,TGTGCCAGCAGTGAAGGTGAGGGGTTGGGCAATCAGCCCCAGTATTTT,CASSEGEGLGNQPQYF
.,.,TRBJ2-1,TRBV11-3,TGTGCCAGCAGCTTAGATGGCCACGGGGGCTCCTACAATGAGCAGTTCTTC,CASSLDGHGGSYNEQFF
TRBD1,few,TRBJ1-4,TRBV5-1,TGCGCCAGCAGCATCGGGACAGGGAGTGAAAAACTGTTTTTT,CASSIGTGSEKLFF
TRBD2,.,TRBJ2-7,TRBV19,TGTGCCAGTAGCGGGAGGGCCGGGCAGTACTTC,CASSGRAGQYF
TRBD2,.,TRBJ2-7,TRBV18,TGTGCCAGCTCGCCAGGACTAGCGGGCTTTGAGCAGTACTTC,CASSPGLAGFEQYF
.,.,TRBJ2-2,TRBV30,TGTGCCTGGAGTGGGGTCGTGGGGGAAGTAATCGGGAACACCGGGGAGCTGTTTTTT,CAWSGVVGEVIGNTGELFF
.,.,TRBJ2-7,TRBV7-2,TGTGCCAGCAGCTCGGAACAGGGCGGTCCCTACGAGCAGTACTTC,CASSSEQGGPYEQYF
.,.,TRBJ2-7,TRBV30,TGTGCCTGGAAGGAAAGCCCAAGCTCCTACGAGCAGTACTTC,CAWKESPSSYEQYF
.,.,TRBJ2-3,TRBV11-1,TGTGCCAGCAGCTTAGGGGGCCAGCGGTACACAGATACGCAGTATTTT,CASSLGGQRYTDTQYF
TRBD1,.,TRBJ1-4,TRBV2,TGTGCCATCAGATTCCAGGGGGGCTCTAAGGAAAAACTGTTTTTT,CAIRFQGGSKEKLFF
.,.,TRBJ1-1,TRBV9,TGTGCCAGCAGCATAACAGGTAACACTGAAGCTTTCTTT,CASSITGNTEAFF
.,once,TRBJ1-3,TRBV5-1,TGCGCCAGCAGCGCTCGCACAGGGCCATCTGGAAACACCATATATTTT,CASSARTGPSGNTIYF
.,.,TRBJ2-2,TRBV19,TGTGCCAGTAGTCCCCAGGTCCCATACACCGGGGAGCTGTTTTTT,CASSPQVPYTGELFF
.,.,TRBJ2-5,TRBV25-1,TGTGCCAGCAGTGGCAGGTCAAAAGAGACCCAGTACTTC,CASSGRSKETQYF
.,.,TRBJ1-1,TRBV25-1,TGTGCCAGCAGTTTTCCGGACGGGGCTAGGGGCACTGAAGCTTTCTTT,CASSFPDGARGTEAFF
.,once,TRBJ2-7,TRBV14,TGTGCCAGCAGTCTCGGGGGAACAGTTCCTTACGAGCAGTACTTC,CASSLGGTVPYEQYF
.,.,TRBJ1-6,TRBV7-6,TGTGCCAGCAGCTCCAGCGCAGGTGTTAATTCACCCCTCCACTTT,CASSSSAGVNSPLHF
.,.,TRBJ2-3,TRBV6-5,TGTGCCAGCAGTTACGGACAGAACATAGATACGCAGTATTTT,CASSYGQNIDTQYF
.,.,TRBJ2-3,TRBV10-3,TGTGCCATCAGTGACTGGGGACAAAGCACAGATACGCAATATTTT,CAISDWGQSTDTQYF
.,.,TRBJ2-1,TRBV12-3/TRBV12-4,TGTGCCAGCAGTTTGACTAGGGGGGCAGAGCAGTTCTTC,CASSLTRGAEQFF
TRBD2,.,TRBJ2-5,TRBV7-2,TGTGCCAGCAGCTTAGGAGCGAGCGGGGGGCAAGAGACCCAGTACTTC,CASSLGASGGQETQYF
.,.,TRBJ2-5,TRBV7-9,TGTGCCAGCAGCCCGGGGATGCCTTGGACCCAGTACTTC,CASSPGMPWTQYF